Following are 17 T cell receptor beta chains from one sample sequenced in a study of T cell repertoires in cytomegalovirus infection. TCRdb reprocessed the reads via MiXCR and lists one record per CDR3 protein. The sample lists approximately 470,000 distinct CDR3 sequences, under 45% occurring once. Their recognized antigens are unknown. Sequences were derived from cultured PBMCs, sampled from culture after CMV antigen stimulation. These receptors originate from a human donor in good health (CMV status not recorded). Some clones in this sample may be carry-over from other donors' samples.

The chain recombines TRBV7-9 with TRBJ2-6, with D uncertain. Per germline, CDR1 SEHNR and CDR2 FQNEAQ (reference sequence). The V end lost 6 bases, the J end lost 2 bases, and 14 bases lay between the germline ends. The CDR3 loop spans 16 amino acids. The CDR3 DNA follows: TGTGCCAGCAGAGACCCCAGAGGCACTGGGGCCAACGTCCTGACTTTC. Translated: CASRDPRGTGANVLTF.

The V and J genes are TRBV7-4 and TRBJ1-1; unclear D gene. The germline gives CDR1 SGHVT, CDR2 SQSDAQ. The V end lost 2 bases, the J end lost 7 bases, and 17 bases lay between the germline ends. The CDR3 loop spans 15 amino acids. The CDR3 nucleotides read TGTGCCAGCAGCTTAACTCCTCCAGGATCTCGTGAAGCTTTCTTT. Protein sequence: CASSLTPPGSREAFF.

DNA of the CDR3: TGCAGCGTCGGGGGGAGGAGGGATCAGCCCCAGCATTTT. Translation gives CSVGGRRDQPQHF. The rearrangement uses TRBV29-1 and TRBJ1-5, with a possible D match to TRBD1 (5 bases). Trimming stripped 6 bases from V and 5 bases from J, with 14 bases between. CDR3 length equals 13 residues. Germline CDR1 SQVTM, CDR2 ANQGSEA.

This clonotype has just one count. The genes are TRBV18 and TRBJ1-4; no clear D. V was clipped by 8 bases and J by 3 bases, with 10 bases between them. Germline lookup yields CDR1 KGHSH and CDR2 LQKENI. CDR3 size: 13 residues. This CDR3 reads CASAMGSNEKLFF. The CDR3 DNA sequence: TGTGCCAGCGCTATGGGGTCTAATGAAAAACTGTTTTTT.

The gene calls are TRBV7-9 and TRBJ1-1, with 8 bases fitting TRBD1. Trimming removed 3 bases from V and 11 bases from J; junction bases left unmatched: 5. The germline gives CDR1 SEHNR, CDR2 FQNEAQ (reference sequence). The CDR3 length is 12 residues. In nucleotides, the CDR3 is TGTGCCAGCAGCTTCGAGGACAGGGCGGCTTTCTTT. Amino acid sequence: CASSFEDRAAFF.

This clonotype occurred many times. The chain recombines TRBV7-2 with TRBJ2-3; 9 bases line up with TRBD2. The CDR3 has 13 residues. CDR1 SGHTA and CDR2 FQGNSA come from the germline V gene. V shed 8 bases, J shed 7 bases, and the junction held 7 bases outside the gene matches. In DNA, the CDR3 is TGTGCCAGCCGAGCGGGGGGCCAGAATACGCAGTATTTT. Its translation is CASRAGGQNTQYF.

This clonotype was counted between two and nine times. CDR3 loop: CASSVGGQLNTEAFF. Written as DNA, the CDR3 is TGTGCCAGCAGTGTCGGGGGACAGTTGAACACTGAAGCTTTCTTT. The chain links TRBV6-6 to TRBJ1-1; 7 nucleotides align to TRBD1. Looked up from germline, CDR1 is MNHNY and CDR2 is SVGAGI (reference sequence). This CDR3 is 15 amino acids long. The trim removed 5 bases at V and 0 bases at J, leaving 6 bases unmatched.

The V call is TRBV12-3 or TRBV12-4, the J call TRBJ2-5, with 7 bases that match TRBD1. This CDR3 contains 14 residues. The ends lost 5 bases at V and 2 bases at J; junction bases unmatched: 5. The CDR3 is CASSLRQGQETQYF. DNA for the CDR3: TGTGCCAGCAGTCTCCGACAGGGACAAGAGACCCAGTACTTC.

J is TRBJ1-2 and V is TRBV7-2; TRBD1 matches 7 bases. Looked up from germline, CDR1 is SGHTA and CDR2 is FQGNSA. V trimming: 4 bases; J trimming: 8 bases; junction bases outside the gene matches: 7. There are 13 residues in the CDR3. The CDR3 sequence: CASSSQGGEGYTF. The CDR3 DNA reads TGTGCCAGCAGCTCCCAGGGGGGGGAAGGCTACACCTTC.

The chain employs TRBV6-5 and TRBJ1-1; 9 nucleotides agree with TRBD1. Germline CDR1 reads MNHEY; CDR2 reads SVGAGI. The CDR3 is made up of 15 amino acids. With V trimmed by 5 bases and J by 5 bases, 9 bases remained unmatched. The CDR3 reads CASSLSTGGETEAFF. DNA for the CDR3: TGTGCCAGCAGTCTGTCGACAGGGGGAGAAACTGAAGCTTTCTTT.

This clonotype appeared a single time. The chain has TRBV12-3 or TRBV12-4 and TRBJ1-3; D not resolved. The ends were cut back, 5 bases at V and 0 bases at J, with 8 bases in the middle. The CDR3 is 14 amino acids. CDR3 in amino acids: CASSPDVSGNTIYF. The CDR3 bases are TGTGCCAGCAGTCCGGACGTCTCTGGAAACACCATATATTTT.

This chain joins TRBV11-3 and TRBJ2-2; D possibly corresponds to TRBD1 (6 bases). Per germline, CDR1 SGHNT and CDR2 YENEEA. Trimming cost V 5 bases and J 0 bases, with 13 bases left between them. The CDR3 is 16 amino acids. The CDR3 sequence is CASSPQTGSNTGELFF. DNA for the CDR3: TGTGCCAGCAGCCCGCAGACAGGTTCGAACACCGGGGAGCTGTTTTTT.

This chain links TRBV7-8 with TRBJ2-3, with D maybe TRBD1 (5 bases). CDR1 and CDR2 from the germline V gene are SGHVS and FQNEAQ. The CDR3 has 14 amino acids. The germline V and J ends were trimmed by 3 bases and 7 bases, with 14 bases remaining between them. This CDR3 reads CASSFPAQGNTQYF. The CDR3 nucleotides read TGTGCCAGCAGCTTCCCCGCGCAGGGAAATACGCAGTATTTT.

The chain recombines TRBV7-6 with TRBJ2-3, with TRBD2 matching 13 bases. Per the germline V gene, CDR1 is SGHVS and CDR2 is FNYEAQ. This CDR3 region has 19 residues. Trimming took 4 bases from V and 0 from J; bases not matched to a gene: 10. The CDR3 reads CASSSKTGLAGYSTDTQYF. The DNA of the CDR3 is TGTGCCAGCAGCTCGAAAACGGGACTAGCGGGATATAGCACAGATACGCAGTATTTT.

The J gene is TRBJ2-3, the V gene TRBV6-1; D remains unclear. Germline-derived CDR1 and CDR2 are MNHNS and SASEGT. The CDR3 runs 13 residues. Between the trimmed V and J ends, which lost 6 bases and 0 bases, there was a span of 7 bases. The CDR3 DNA reads as TGTGCCAGCAGGGTGGACAGCACAGATACGCAGTATTTT. Amino acids: CASRVDSTDTQYF.

At least ten counts were recorded for this clonotype. The chain recombines TRBV7-2 with TRBJ2-5; D remains unclear. Trimming removed 2 bases from V and 3 bases from J, with 7 bases in between. Germline V gene lookup returns CDR1 SGHTA and CDR2 FQGNSA. CDR3 size: 13 residues. CDR3 nucleotide sequence: TGTGCCAGCAGCTTATTCGCTGAAGAGACCCAGTACTTC. Its protein product is CASSLFAEETQYF.

This clonotype was detected only a few times. CDR3 region: CASSQGCRPLSTEAFF. For the CDR3, the DNA is TGCGCCAGCAGCCAAGGTTGTAGGCCCTTGAGCACTGAAGCTTTCTTT. This chain joins TRBV4-1 and TRBJ1-1; D not resolved. Looked up from germline, CDR1 is MGHRA and CDR2 is YSYEKL. V was clipped by 1 base and J by 4 bases, with 16 bases between them. The CDR3 sequence is 16 residues long.